One and the same sample provided the 11 T cell receptor beta chains below, sequenced in a study of cytomegalovirus exposure and HLA in healthy donors. PCR involved 60 Vbeta and 13 Jbeta primers. Sequenced by immunoSEQ multiplex PCR; TCRdb stores in-frame clones only, minus some. In the table there are roughly 63,000 clones, over 60% of which are singletons. Specimen: PBMCs. The receptors come from a man aged 45-65 years in good health and CMV-seropositive.

The chain employs TRBV4-3 and TRBJ2-6, with D perhaps TRBD1 (6 bases). The germline V and J ends were trimmed by 2 bases and 2 bases, with 19 bases remaining between them. Germline V lookup: CDR1 LGHNA, CDR2 YSLEER. The CDR3 is 19 amino acids. In nucleotides, the CDR3 is TGCGCCAGCAGCCAAACGAAGGGGGATATTTCGGCTGGGGCCAACGTCCTGACTTTC. Its protein product is CASSQTKGDISAGANVLTF.

This chain links TRBV2 with TRBJ2-1, with TRBD2 identical over 12 bases. Germline CDR1 and CDR2: SNHLY and FYNNEI. Losses at the gene ends were 4 bases for V and 6 bases for J; bases not matched to a gene: 4. This CDR3 has 15 residues. The CDR3 DNA is TGTGCCAGCAGTGCACGGGGACTAGCGGGCAATGAGCAGTTCTTC. It translates to CASSARGLAGNEQFF.

The chain is built from TRBV9 and TRBJ1-1; D remains unclear. Germline CDR1 is SGDLS and CDR2 is YYNGEE. CDR3 length equals 15 residues. V was cut by 3 bases and J by 1 base, with 13 bases left in between. CDR3 loop: CASSDSKSGNTEAFF. Written as DNA, the CDR3 is TGTGCCAGCAGCGACTCCAAGTCAGGGAACACTGAAGCTTTCTTT.

The chain joins TRBV9 to TRBJ2-3; 9 bases map to TRBD2. CDR3 size: 17 residues. V lost 4 bases and J lost 3; bases outside the gene matches: 12. Looked up from germline, CDR1 is SGDLS and CDR2 is YYNGEE. The CDR3 nucleotides are TGTGCCAGCAGCTCTCGACAGAGACTAGCGGAGACAGATACGCAGTATTTT. This gives the protein CASSSRQRLAETDTQYF.

Only a few counts were recorded for this clone. The rearrangement uses TRBV19 and TRBJ1-1; D is uncertain. The ends were cut back, 3 bases at V and 1 base at J, with 9 bases in the middle. The length of the CDR3 is 14 residues. The V gene's germline CDR1 is LNHDA and CDR2 SQIVND (reference sequence). The CDR3 region has the DNA TGTGCCAGTAGTATGCGACGGGGGAACACTGAAGCTTTCTTT. This sequence encodes CASSMRRGNTEAFF.

This clone has only a few counts. The chain has TRBV2 and TRBJ1-5; unclear D gene. There are 13 residues in the CDR3. CDR1 and CDR2 from the germline V gene are SNHLY and FYNNEI. The V end lost 3 bases, the J end lost 1 base, and 4 bases lay between the germline ends. CDR3 loop: CASSESSNQPQHF. In DNA, the CDR3 is TGTGCCAGCAGTGAGAGCAGCAATCAGCCCCAGCATTTT.

The CDR3 region is CASSLGVGQRDSYEQYF. CDR3 DNA sequence: TGCGCCAGCAGCTTGGGGGTCGGGCAGAGGGACTCCTACGAGCAGTACTTC. This sequence joins TRBV5-1 and TRBJ2-7, with a tentative D call TRBD2 (5 bases). CDR3 length: 17 amino acids. V lost 0 bases and J lost 0, with 16 bases in between. In germline, CDR1 is SGHRS, CDR2 YFSETQ.

The chain joins TRBV27 to TRBJ2-7; no clear D. CDR3 length: 15 amino acids. V lost 4 bases and J 2 bases, leaving 15 bases between the germline ends. Germline assignment: CDR1 MNHEY and CDR2 SMNVEV (reference sequence). DNA for the CDR3: TGTGCCAGCAGTTCATCCCAACGGTTCGCCTACGAGCAGTACTTC. It encodes CASSSSQRFAYEQYF.

The chain links TRBV29-1 to TRBJ1-2; 8 bases line up with TRBD1. The CDR3 has 14 residues. CDR1 is SQVTM, CDR2 ANQGSEA, per germline. The ends lost 7 bases at V and 3 bases at J; junction bases unmatched: 10. The CDR3 DNA reads TGCAGCGGAGTTCAGGGGGGACAGGACTATGGCTACACCTTC. Protein sequence: CSGVQGGQDYGYTF.

The J gene is TRBJ1-4, the V gene TRBV18; a possible D gene is TRBD1 (6 bases). Per germline, CDR1 KGHSH and CDR2 LQKENI. CDR3 length: 15 residues. V lost 6 bases, J lost 3 bases, and 14 bases lay in between. CDR3 loop: CASSLDRRANEKLFF. CDR3 nucleotides: TGTGCCAGCTCCCTCGACAGGAGAGCTAATGAAAAACTGTTTTTT.

This chain joins TRBV27 and TRBJ2-7, with 8 bases matching TRBD1. This CDR3 is built from 15 residues. J gave up 2 bases and V 6 bases, and 9 bases lay outside the gene matches. Germline V CDR1 and CDR2: MNHEY, SMNVEV (reference sequence). The CDR3 sequence is CASSIPGQETYEQYF. The CDR3 bases are TGTGCCAGCAGCATACCGGGACAGGAGACCTACGAGCAGTACTTC.